Below, 5 T cell receptor beta chains from the same sample are listed, as sequenced in a study of cytomegalovirus exposure and HLA in healthy donors. The PCR made use of 60 Vbeta and 13 Jbeta primers. The table came from immunoSEQ multiplex PCR; TCRdb's copy has only in-frame clones and leaves some out. This sample has about 100,000 clones, with roughly 79% found just once. Sequences were obtained from PBMCs. These receptors came from a man between 60 and 70 years old in good health and CMV-seropositive.

This rearrangement joins TRBV18 to TRBJ2-2; TRBD1 agrees at 9 bases. The CDR3 sequence is 18 residues long. CDR1 is KGHSH and CDR2 is LQKENI in the germline V gene. V shed 3 bases and J 7 bases; nucleotides not matched to a gene: 15. CDR3 protein: CASSPRTGALLSGGELFF. The CDR3 DNA reads TGTGCCAGCTCACCGCGGACAGGGGCCCTCCTTTCGGGCGGGGAGCTGTTTTTT.

The chain joins TRBV5-6 to TRBJ2-7, with 8 bases aligning to TRBD2. V lost 0 bases to trimming and J lost 0 bases; unmatched junction nucleotides: 5. The CDR3 totals 16 residues. CDR1 is SGHDT, CDR2 YYEEEE, per germline. CDR3 DNA sequence: TGTGCCAGCAGCTTGGAGAGCGGGGGCCTCTCCTACGAGCAGTACTTC. Translation gives CASSLESGGLSYEQYF.

The chain joins TRBV19 to TRBJ1-1; 7 nucleotides align to TRBD1. The V gene's germline CDR1 is LNHDA and CDR2 SQIVND (reference sequence). V gave up 4 bases and J gave up 11 bases; unmatched junction bases: 10. This CDR3 has 13 amino acids. The CDR3 spells CASSTNPGQWAFF. CDR3 DNA sequence: TGTGCCAGTAGTACAAATCCGGGACAGTGGGCTTTCTTT.

The CDR3 coding sequence is TGTGCCAGCAGCCGTGGGACTAGCGGGGGGACTCGGGAGACCCAGTACTTC. Translating it yields CASSRGTSGGTRETQYF. The chain couples TRBV7-9 to TRBJ2-5; 15 bases are a match to TRBD2. Looked up from germline, CDR1 is SEHNR and CDR2 is FQNEAQ (reference sequence). Trimming removed 5 bases from V and 5 bases from J; junction bases left unmatched: 9. The CDR3 is 17 residues long. The whole variable domain, remainder taken from reference TRBV7-9 and TRBJ2-5, is DTGVSQNPRHKITKRGQNVTFRCDPISEHNRLYWYRQTLGQGPEFLTYFQNEAQLEKSRLLSDRFSAERPKGSFSTLEIQRTEQGDSAMYLCASSRGTSGGTRETQYFGPGTRLLVL.

The chain joins TRBV5-6 to TRBJ2-3; 8 bases align to TRBD1. Trimming removed 3 bases from V and 2 bases from J; junction bases left unmatched: 5. The CDR3 extends over 15 amino acids. The V gene's germline CDR1 is SGHDT and CDR2 YYEEEE. DNA for the CDR3: TGTGCCAGCAGCTGGGGACAGGAATACACAGATACGCAGTATTTT. This codes for CASSWGQEYTDTQYF.